Each of the 18 T cell receptor beta chains below was sequenced from the same sample in a study of T cell responses to AZD1222 COVID-19 vaccine. The method was immunoSEQ multiplex PCR; TCRdb's version includes in-frame clones alone and lacks a portion of them. This table holds some 150,000 clones, roughly nine tenths found once. The sequencing used peripheral blood, collected 28 days after the second AZD1222 dose. These receptors were obtained from an adult who received the AZD1222 COVID-19 vaccine.

V and J are TRBV4-1 and TRBJ2-1, with TRBD2 matching 8 bases. This CDR3 contains 17 residues. The V and J ends lost 0 bases and 3 bases, in that order; junction bases with no gene match: 7. Germline V gene sequence: CDR1 MGHRA, CDR2 YSYEKL. The CDR3 loop is CASSQEPPSGFYNEQFF. CDR3 DNA sequence: TGCGCCAGCAGCCAAGAGCCCCCTAGCGGGTTCTACAATGAGCAGTTCTTC.

A few counts support this clone. V is TRBV12-3 or TRBV12-4 and J is TRBJ2-5; D is uncertain. CDR3 length equals 13 residues. V was shortened by 2 bases and J by 2 bases, with 6 bases between the two germline ends. The CDR3 sequence is CASSLNGQETQYF. CDR3 DNA sequence: TGTGCCAGCAGTTTAAATGGGCAAGAGACCCAGTACTTC.

The chain carries TRBV5-8 and TRBJ1-6; no definite D call. Germline-derived CDR1 and CDR2 are SGHTS and YDEGEE. Trimming removed 1 base from V and 0 bases from J, with 11 bases in between. There are 17 residues in the CDR3. The CDR3: CASSLTEGSSYNSPLHF. The CDR3, as DNA: TGTGCCAGCAGCTTGACCGAGGGAAGCTCCTATAATTCACCCCTCCACTTT.

J is TRBJ2-5 and V is TRBV3-1 (or the pseudogene TRBV3-2); 11 nucleotides agree with TRBD2. This CDR3 spans 13 amino acids. The V gene's germline CDR1 is LGHDT and CDR2 YNNKEL (reference sequence). V gave up 8 bases and J gave up 4 bases; unmatched junction bases: 3. CDR3 DNA sequence: TGTGCCAGCGCGACTAGCGGGACAGAGACCCAGTACTTC. This encodes CASATSGTETQYF.

The chain employs TRBV19 and TRBJ1-5, with 9 bases identical to TRBD1. Per germline, CDR1 LNHDA and CDR2 SQIVND (reference sequence). This CDR3 comprises 16 residues. The V and J ends lost 3 bases and 3 bases, in that order; junction bases with no gene match: 6. The CDR3 region has the DNA TGTGCCAGTAGTATCGCCGGGACAGGGCCCAATCAGCCCCAGCATTTT. It codes for CASSIAGTGPNQPQHF.

The chain couples TRBV6-6 to TRBJ1-2; D is possibly TRBD1 (6 bases). The CDR3 totals 13 residues. From germline, CDR1 is MNHNY and CDR2 SVGAGI (reference sequence). Trimming cost V 2 bases and J 4 bases, with 8 bases left between them. Here the CDR3 reads CASSYTDSYGYTF. CDR3 DNA sequence: TGTGCCAGCAGTTACACGGACAGCTATGGCTACACCTTC.

The chain recombines TRBV11-3 with TRBJ2-7, with a weak D call TRBD2 (6 bases). CDR1 and CDR2 from the germline V gene are SGHNT and YENEEA. The ends were cut back, 2 bases at V and 2 bases at J, with 13 bases in the middle. This CDR3 spans 15 amino acids. Here the CDR3 reads CASSLQGGLAYEQYF. The CDR3 DNA sequence: TGTGCCAGCAGCTTACAGGGAGGACTCGCCTACGAGCAGTACTTC.

Details on this clone: The same CDR3 is also encoded by other DNA sequences in this sample. This chain uses TRBV5-8 with TRBJ1-2; 9 bases align to TRBD1. CDR1 SGHTS and CDR2 YDEGEE come from the germline V gene. The ends lost 3 bases at V and 2 bases at J; junction bases unmatched: 2. There are 14 residues in the CDR3. The CDR3 DNA reads TGTGCCAGCAGCTCAGGGACAGGGAACTATGGCTACACCTTC. Translation gives CASSSGTGNYGYTF.

The chain recombines TRBV29-1 with TRBJ2-1; TRBD2 matches 9 bases. This CDR3 is built from 13 residues. Germline CDR1 SQVTM, CDR2 ANQGSEA. Trimming removed 7 bases from V and 8 bases from J; junction bases left unmatched: 9. For the CDR3, the DNA is TGCAGCGGGACCGGGACTAGCTTCCATGAGCAGTTCTTC. Amino acids: CSGTGTSFHEQFF.

The rearrangement joins TRBV9 to TRBJ1-4; TRBD1 is a possible D gene (6 bases). Germline CDR1 and CDR2: SGDLS and YYNGEE. Trimming cost V 0 bases and J 11 bases, with 17 bases left between them. The CDR3 covers 15 residues. Here the CDR3 DNA reads TGTGCCAGCAGCGTAGATGGGCAGGGGTCGGGGAAACTGTTTTTT. Translated: CASSVDGQGSGKLFF. The full variable domain, rest sourced from reference TRBV9 and TRBJ1-4, is DSGVTQTPKHLITATGQRVTLRCSPRSGDLSVYWYQQSLDQGLQFLIQYYNGEERAKGNILERFSAQQFPDLHSELNLSSLELGDSALYFCASSVDGQGSGKLFFGSGTQLSVL.

The CDR3 region is CSVAEMNTEAFF. DNA for the CDR3: TGCAGCGTTGCAGAGATGAACACTGAAGCTTTCTTT. V gene TRBV29-1 combines with J gene TRBJ1-1; no firm D call. This CDR3 comprises 12 residues. Looked up from germline, CDR1 is SQVTM and CDR2 is ANQGSEA. The germline V and J ends were trimmed by 4 bases and 0 bases, with 6 bases remaining between them.

This sequence joins TRBV6-2 or TRBV6-3 and TRBJ2-2; D gene unclear. The V gene lost 0 bases and the J gene lost 7 bases, with 3 bases spanning the gap. The CDR3 spans 12 residues. Per the germline V gene, CDR1 is MNHEY and CDR2 is SVGEGT. CDR3 sequence reads: CASSYSGGELFF. As DNA, the CDR3 is TGTGCCAGCAGTTACTCGGGCGGGGAGCTGTTTTTT.

The J gene is TRBJ2-4, the V gene TRBV7-8; TRBD2 matches 9 bases. J was trimmed by 13 bases and V by 5 bases; bases with no gene match: 18. The CDR3 length is 16 residues. Germline V CDR1 and CDR2: SGHVS, FQNEAQ. The chain's CDR3 is CASSKSAREGLHPQYF. CDR3 bases: TGTGCCAGCAGCAAGTCGGCGCGGGAGGGCTTGCATCCCCAGTACTTC.

V usage is TRBV4-3 and J usage is TRBJ1-3, with D possibly being TRBD1 (5 bases). Per germline, CDR1 LGHNA and CDR2 YSLEER. Trimming cost V 1 base and J 7 bases, with 11 bases left between them. The CDR3 covers 14 residues. DNA of the CDR3: TGCGCCAGCAGCCAAGGCACAGGTTGGAACACCATATATTTT. Protein: CASSQGTGWNTIYF.

This sequence joins TRBV6-2 or TRBV6-3 and TRBJ2-1; TRBD2 matches 14 bases. CDR1 is MNHEY, CDR2 SVGEGT, per germline. Unmatched junction bases numbered 11, after V lost 3 bases and J lost 7 bases. The CDR3 is 18 residues long. The CDR3 region is CASSYPRTSGRWRNEQFF. CDR3 DNA: TGTGCCAGCAGTTATCCCCGGACTAGCGGGAGGTGGCGTAATGAGCAGTTCTTC.

V usage is TRBV6-2 or TRBV6-3 and J usage is TRBJ1-2; TRBD1 aligns across 8 bases. The ends lost 4 bases at V and 4 bases at J; junction bases unmatched: 11. The CDR3 has 16 amino acids. The V gene's germline CDR1 is MNHEY and CDR2 SVGEGT. The DNA for the CDR3 is TGTGCCAGCAGTTTAGACAGGGGAGCGCTACTCTATGGCTACACCTTC. The encoded protein is CASSLDRGALLYGYTF.

The V call is TRBV7-2, the J call TRBJ1-1; 7 positions match TRBD1. Trimming removed 8 bases from V and 3 bases from J; junction bases left unmatched: 15. The germline V gene has CDR1 SGHTA and CDR2 FQGNSA. The CDR3 is 16 residues long. CDR3 in amino acids: CASGQEILLSDTEAFF. In DNA form, the CDR3 reads TGTGCCAGCGGACAGGAGATATTACTTTCGGACACTGAAGCTTTCTTT.

The CDR3 DNA is TGTGCCAGCAGCCCAGGGGGTAGCGCTAACACCGGGGAGCTGTTTTTT. Its protein product is CASSPGGSANTGELFF. The rearrangement uses TRBV7-3 and TRBJ2-2; 7 bases agree with TRBD1. This CDR3 spans 16 amino acids. Losses at the gene ends were 5 bases for V and 2 bases for J; bases not matched to a gene: 8. Germline values: CDR1 SGHTA, CDR2 FQGTGA.